This TCR beta chain was obtained from a study of cytomegalovirus exposure and HLA in healthy donors. Study results and limitations: In vitro work confirmed that three CMV-associated chains recognize CMV antigens. Later on, an analysis found that several of the most significant clusters appeared to be linked to common viral pathogens, which included parvovirus B19. Later analysis identified about 18,000 TCR beta sequences associated with HLA alleles, using a false discovery rate threshold of 0.05.

V shed 6 bases, J shed 4 bases, and the junction held 3 bases outside the gene matches. CDR3 length: 13 amino acids. Per the germline V gene, CDR1 is LGHNT and CDR2 is FRNRAP. Remarks on this clone: The target antigen is unknown.

Both 60 Vbeta primers and 13 Jbeta primers went into the PCR. Measured with immunoSEQ multiplex PCR; TCRdb has only the in-frame clones, and not every one. The sample has approximately 190,000 clones; approximately 78% are singletons. The clonotype was recovered from a woman aged 18-30 years in good health and CMV-seronegative. Material: PBMCs. The chain carries TRBV12-5 and TRBJ2-5, with TRBD2 matching 9 bases. CDR3 residues: CASGPSGAETQYF. Here the CDR3 DNA reads TGTGCTAGTGGCCCTAGCGGGGCAGAGACCCAGTACTTC.